The source of this TCR beta chain is a study of OX40 agonist ivuxolimab in advanced cancers. For context, the study as a whole: Ivuxolimab was an agonistic, fully human IgG2 monoclonal antibody directed against OX40 (CD134), a costimulatory receptor. Intravenous ivuxolimab was administered to patients every 2 weeks at six dose levels: 0.01, 0.1, 0.3, 1.5, 3 and 10 mg/kg. Of the roughly 51 patients in dose escalation, about 20 had hepatocellular carcinoma, some 15 had melanoma, 9 had renal cell carcinoma and 9 had head and neck cancer. The dose-escalation cohort was 82.7% male with a mean age of about 60 years, ranging from about 20 to 80. Prior anti-PD-1, anti-PD-L1 or anti-CTLA-4 therapy was permitted, and approximately 40% of dose-escalation patients had received checkpoint inhibitors. Partial responses occurred in three dose-escalation patients: two with cutaneous melanoma and one with hepatocellular carcinoma. Peripheral TCRbeta sequencing was intended to test whether TCR sequence diversity was altered and clonal T-cell expansion was caused by ivuxolimab. The paper describes the monotherapy dose-escalation part (N = 52 patients) of the phase I trial of ivuxolimab. Paper-wide results and their limitations: Partial responders in the 0.1-3.0 mg/kg groups had among the lowest normalized peripheral clonal expansion, especially among CD8+ T cells. The antigen specificity of the peripheral T cells that underwent clonal expansion was not determined. After ivuxolimab, more expanded clones were found on average in CD8+ T cells than in CD4+ T cells. Clonal expansion of both CD4+ and CD8+ blood T cells was observed from baseline to week 6 at doses 0.1 to 3.0 mg/kg. Low levels of normalized T-cell clonal expansion were also seen in some patients who did not respond.

Turning to this clone: There is no known antigen for this receptor. Base qualities are not provided; no much larger clone lies one nucleotide away.

The trial excluded patients who had a history of autoimmune disease or who were on systemic immunosuppression. Peripheral blood for TCR sequencing was drawn from every dose cohort at baseline, at cycle 4 day 1 and at cycle 7 day 1. The samples were taken from a phase I, first-in-human, multicenter, open-label dose-escalation trial of ivuxolimab. The trial enrolled adults with locally advanced or metastatic head and neck squamous cell, hepatocellular, melanoma or renal cell carcinoma. Before TCR sequencing, CD4+ T cells and CD8+ T cells were sorted from peripheral blood as separate populations. Taken from the germline V gene, the CDR1 and CDR2 loops are SGHAT and FQNNGV. Trimming takes 4 bases off V and 1 base off J; junction bases not matched to a gene: 5. The CDR3 has 15 amino acids, counting the end cysteine and phenylalanine. Left in the record is the CDR3 DNA by itself, 45 bases read in frame from the first base.

To sequence the TCRbeta CDR3 region, genomic DNA was isolated from the sorted cells. The immunoSEQ Assay was used for sequencing of TCRbeta CDR3 regions. Entries here come from immuneACCESS through TCRdb and include only in-frame sequences with V and J called. Some clones fail to appear in such tables; in the studies checked, an unresolved V gene covers under half of the shortfall, and the cause of the remainder is unknown. For this sample there are about 82,000 clones; 70% to 90% appear just once. The ten biggest clones cover more than 0.7% of the sample. The receptor was derived from an adult with an advanced solid tumor such as melanoma, head and neck, liver or kidney cancer. The rearrangement combines TRBV11-2 with TRBJ1-1, with TRBD1 matching 8 junction bases. Sequencing used CD4+ or CD8+ T cells sorted from blood, obtained in a trial of the OX40 agonist ivuxolimab. The nucleotides are TGTGCCAGCAGCTCGGGACAGGCGCAGAACACTGAAGCTTTCTTT. Its protein product is CASSSGQAQNTEAFF.